The sequence of this TCR beta chain was determined in a study of cytomegalovirus exposure and HLA in healthy donors. Overall study: Researchers found that approximately 77% of 350 to 500 genotyped donors fell within the Caucasian-associated ancestry cluster. Study-wide results and caveats: DRB1 showed the most TCR associations and HLA-C the fewest in a later analysis, as rates varied by HLA locus. Another analysis was done later, and it associated 15,000 or so TCR beta sequences with HLA alleles at 0.05 false discovery rate. One cluster of highly shared sequence variants probably arose as a sequencing artifact.

In the case of this clone: Its cognate antigen is unknown.

Trimming removed 5 bases from V and 6 bases from J, with 17 bases in between. This CDR3 is built from 14 residues. Germline V CDR1 and CDR2: SGHAT, FQNNGV. Researchers ran the PCR with 60 Vbeta and 13 Jbeta primers. Measured with immunoSEQ multiplex PCR; TCRdb has only the in-frame clones, and not every one. The table lists roughly 190,000 clones, 60% to 80% of them singletons. The clonotype was recovered from a woman younger than 45 in good health and CMV-seropositive. The gene calls are TRBV11-2 and TRBJ2-7, with D tentatively TRBD1 (5 bases). The sample was PBMCs. The CDR3 DNA follows: TGTGCCAGCAGCACGCCCCACAGGCCCCGCGAGCAGTACTTC. Residues: CASSTPHRPREQYF. Supplemented by reference TRBV11-2 and TRBJ2-7, the full variable domain reads EAGVAQSPRYKIIEKRQSVAFWCNPISGHATLYWYQQILGQGPKLLIQFQNNGVVDDSQLPKDRFSAERLKGVDSTLKIQPAKLEDSAVYLCASSTPHRPREQYFGPGTRLTVT.